What follows are 25 T cell receptor beta chains derived from one specimen sequenced in a study of radiotherapy plus CTLA-4 blockade in lung cancer (dated by TCRdb to about 2018). Receptor amplification or capture employed the immunoSEQ multiplex PCR assay. TCRdb re-hosts the immuneACCESS table, in-frame sequences only. Its copies lack some clones; in the studies checked, an unresolved V gene accounts for under half of them, and the cause for the rest is not known. The sample table lists some 50,000 clones, roughly three quarters of them with a count of one. Jointly, the top ten make up about 2.9% of the sample. The sequencing here drew on peripheral blood, taken from a patient treated with radiotherapy plus ipilimumab. The receptors shown here come from a human donor with non-small cell lung cancer who had a partial response to radiotherapy plus ipilimumab.

The chain joins TRBV5-6 to TRBJ1-5; 7 bases fit TRBD1. The germline gives CDR1 SGHDT, CDR2 YYEEEE. The CDR3 contains 14 residues. J gave up 3 bases and V 4 bases, and 4 bases lay outside the gene matches. In DNA, the CDR3 is TGTGCCAGCAGCCAGGGACAGTTCAATCAGCCCCAGCATTTT. Protein: CASSQGQFNQPQHF.

The V and J genes are TRBV11-2 and TRBJ1-1; 10 bases map to TRBD1. Per the germline V gene, CDR1 is SGHAT and CDR2 is FQNNGV. The CDR3 has 14 residues. V lost 4 bases to trimming and J lost 6 bases; unmatched junction nucleotides: 5. CDR3 in amino acids: CASSWWDRGAEAFF. The CDR3 DNA follows: TGTGCCAGCAGCTGGTGGGACAGGGGAGCTGAAGCTTTCTTT. Looking up the rest from reference TRBV11-2 and TRBJ1-1 gives the full variable domain: EAGVAQSPRYKIIEKRQSVAFWCNPISGHATLYWYQQILGQGPKLLIQFQNNGVVDDSQLPKDRFSAERLKGVDSTLKIQPAKLEDSAVYLCASSWWDRGAEAFFGQGTRLTVV.

This chain joins TRBV11-2 and TRBJ1-6; D unclear. The CDR3 length is 13 residues. Germline values: CDR1 SGHAT, CDR2 FQNNGV. V shed 5 bases and J shed 10 bases, with 12 bases lying between them. CDR3 coding DNA: TGTGCCAGCAGCCGGGCCGGGAAATCACCCCTCCACTTT. Its protein is CASSRAGKSPLHF.

This clone was detected only once. DNA of the CDR3: TGTGCCAGCAGCCCGGACAGGGGAAACAGGGAGCTGTTTTTT. It codes for CASSPDRGNRELFF. J is TRBJ2-2 and V is TRBV5-4; 9 bases line up with TRBD1. J was trimmed by 9 bases and V by 4 bases; bases with no gene match: 7. CDR1 and CDR2 from the germline V gene are SGHNT and YYREEE (reference sequence). The CDR3 covers 14 residues.

Of note for this clone: The limits of the CDR3 on the DNA are not certain, so only TCRdb's listed CDR3 is given. This rearrangement joins TRBV2 to TRBJ1-2. The CDR3 is 12 residues long, counting both termini. The germline CDR1 and CDR2 sequences are SNHLY and FYNNEI. CDR3 amino acids: CASKAPNYGCTF.

The V and J genes are TRBV13 and TRBJ1-4, with D perhaps matching TRBD1 (5 bases). Germline CDR1 reads PRHDT; CDR2 reads FYEKMQ (reference sequence). Trimming removed 0 bases from V and 8 bases from J, with 10 bases in between. CDR3 size: 14 residues. The CDR3 loop reads CASSLGPGQEKLFF. In DNA form, the CDR3 reads TGTGCCAGCAGCTTAGGTCCAGGGCAGGAAAAACTGTTTTTT.

The V gene is TRBV4-1, the J gene TRBJ2-1; 10 bases are shared with TRBD2. The V gene's germline CDR1 is MGHRA and CDR2 YSYEKL. V shed 3 bases, J shed 4 bases, and the junction held 6 bases outside the gene matches. The CDR3 has 16 amino acids. The CDR3 nucleotides are TGCGCCAGCAGCCACGAAGCGGGGGGGTCTTACAATGAGCAGTTCTTC. Translated: CASSHEAGGSYNEQFF.

This clone has a single count. The rearrangement uses TRBV5-6 and TRBJ2-7, with 7 bases aligning to TRBD1. V lost 4 bases, J lost 3 bases, and 10 bases stayed unmatched. The CDR3 has 15 residues. Germline CDR1 is SGHDT and CDR2 is YYEEEE. The CDR3 protein is CASSLTGVRDYEQYF. CDR3 nucleotide sequence: TGTGCCAGCAGCCTCACAGGGGTCAGGGACTACGAGCAGTACTTC.

The V gene is TRBV5-6, the J gene TRBJ2-5, with 13 bases fitting TRBD2. The V and J ends lost 0 bases and 4 bases, in that order; junction bases with no gene match: 0. There are 15 residues in the CDR3. Germline CDR1 and CDR2: SGHDT and YYEEEE. CDR3 residues: CASSLGTSGGETQYF. The CDR3 nucleotides read TGTGCCAGCAGCTTGGGGACTAGCGGGGGAGAGACCCAGTACTTC.

The chain couples TRBV7-2 to TRBJ1-5, with a weak D call TRBD1 (6 bases). The ends were cut back, 1 base at V and 2 bases at J, with 9 bases in the middle. In germline, CDR1 is SGHTA, CDR2 FQGNSA. This CDR3 comprises 15 residues. CDR3 bases: TGTGCCAGCAGCTTAGAGGGGGAGCGCAATCAGCCCCAGCATTTT. The encoded protein is CASSLEGERNQPQHF. Full variable domain (remainder filled in from reference TRBV7-2 and TRBJ1-5): GAGVSQSPSNKVTEKGKDVELRCDPISGHTALYWYRQSLGQGLEFLIYFQGNSAPDKSGLPSDRFSAERTGGSVSTLTIQRTQQEDSAVYLCASSLEGERNQPQHFGDGTRLSIL.

The J gene is TRBJ1-2, the V gene TRBV19; D unresolved. The V gene's germline CDR1 is LNHDA and CDR2 SQIVND (reference sequence). The CDR3 is 15 residues long. V was shortened by 6 bases and J by 4 bases, with 18 bases between the two germline ends. CDR3 coding DNA: TGTGCCAGTAGAAAAAAGGTCGGGAGTAGCTATGGCTACACCTTC. Protein: CASRKKVGSSYGYTF.

The V gene is TRBV6-5, the J gene TRBJ1-2, with 8 nucleotides matching TRBD1. The germline V gene has CDR1 MNHEY and CDR2 SVGAGI. CDR3 length equals 13 residues. V shed 7 bases, J shed 4 bases, and the junction held 5 bases outside the gene matches. CDR3 DNA sequence: TGTGCCAGCATCCCCGGGACAGGCTATGGCTACACCTTC. Protein: CASIPGTGYGYTF.

This chain uses TRBV7-9 with TRBJ1-5; possibly TRBD1 for D (5 bases). V was clipped by 8 bases and J by 5 bases, with 10 bases between them. CDR1 is SEHNR, CDR2 FQNEAQ, per germline (reference sequence). CDR3 length: 12 residues. The CDR3 nucleotides are TGTGCCAGCTTAGTAGGGGATCAGCCCCAGCATTTT. Protein product: CASLVGDQPQHF.

This clone was seen a single time. The chain couples TRBV11-2 to TRBJ1-2; tentatively, D is TRBD1 (6 bases). This CDR3 has 15 residues. Germline CDR1 reads SGHAT; CDR2 reads FQNNGV. The V end lost 5 bases, the J end lost 6 bases, and 19 bases lay between the germline ends. The CDR3 spells CASSRGGHLTDGYTF. The CDR3 DNA is TGTGCCAGCAGCAGAGGGGGACACCTTACGGATGGCTACACCTTC.

CDR3 amino acids: CASIAPGKNEQYF. The DNA for the CDR3 is TGTGCCAGCATCGCCCCGGGGAAAAACGAGCAGTACTTC. The rearrangement links TRBV5-6 to TRBJ2-7, with D possibly being TRBD2 (5 bases). CDR1 and CDR2 from the germline V gene are SGHDT and YYEEEE. Trimming pared 6 bases from V and 5 bases from J, leaving 15 bases between. The CDR3 is 13 residues long.

This clone was counted a few times. The rearrangement links TRBV6-5 to TRBJ1-6, with no clear D. The germline gives CDR1 MNHEY, CDR2 SVGAGI. V was pared by 5 bases and J by 0 bases, with 5 bases between. This CDR3 is built from 14 residues. This CDR3 reads CASSQNSYNSPLHF. The CDR3, as DNA: TGTGCCAGCAGTCAGAACTCCTATAATTCACCCCTCCACTTT.

This clone has a handful of counts. The V call is TRBV5-1, the J call TRBJ1-1, with D possibly being TRBD1 (5 bases). Between the trimmed V and J ends, which lost 0 bases and 4 bases, there was a span of 16 bases. The CDR3 sequence is 16 residues long. Per the germline V gene, CDR1 is SGHRS and CDR2 is YFSETQ. The CDR3 DNA sequence: TGCGCCAGCAGCTTGGTGCCAGGGTTACGAGCCACTGAAGCTTTCTTT. Translated, it gives CASSLVPGLRATEAFF. Full variable domain (rest looked up from reference TRBV5-1 and TRBJ1-1): KAGVTQTPRYLIKTRGQQVTLSCSPISGHRSVSWYQQTPGQGLQFLFEYFSETQRNKGNFPGRFSGRQFSNSRSEMNVSTLELGDSALYLCASSLVPGLRATEAFFGQGTRLTVV.

The genes are TRBV5-1 and TRBJ1-5; D unresolved. Germline CDR1 reads SGHRS; CDR2 reads YFSETQ. This CDR3 contains 15 residues. V shed 0 bases and J shed 0 bases, with 7 bases lying between them. CDR3 coding DNA: TGCGCCAGCAGCTTGGACGGTAATAGCAATCAGCCCCAGCATTTT. Protein product: CASSLDGNSNQPQHF.

The chain employs TRBV5-4 and TRBJ1-6, with unresolved D. The germline CDR1 and CDR2 sequences are SGHNT and YYREEE (reference sequence). Trimming pared 4 bases from V and 10 bases from J, leaving 15 bases between. The CDR3 is made up of 14 amino acids. CDR3 sequence: CASSHPTNGSPLHF. The CDR3 nucleotides read TGTGCCAGCAGCCACCCGACCAACGGGTCACCCCTCCACTTT.

This clone appeared a few times. This chain joins TRBV29-1 and TRBJ1-1; D is unresolved. Looked up from germline, CDR1 is SQVTM and CDR2 is ANQGSEA. The CDR3 contains 11 residues. V gave up 2 bases and J gave up 4 bases, with 5 bases separating them. The DNA for the CDR3 is TGCAGCGTTGAATTATCCACTGAAGCTTTCTTT. Protein: CSVELSTEAFF.

This chain uses TRBV6-5 with TRBJ1-1, with TRBD1 matching 7 bases. The germline V gene encodes CDR1 MNHEY and CDR2 SVGAGI. The V segment lost 6 bases and the J segment 3 bases; nucleotides outside the gene matches: 4. The CDR3 is 13 residues long. CDR3 region: CASSPGQYTEAFF. The CDR3 region has the DNA TGTGCCAGCAGCCCGGGACAGTACACTGAAGCTTTCTTT.

The chain couples TRBV13 to TRBJ2-1; weak D call: TRBD1 (6 bases). The CDR3 extends over 13 amino acids. Trimming cost V 5 bases and J 5 bases, with 10 bases left between them. Germline V gives CDR1 PRHDT, CDR2 FYEKMQ (reference sequence). As DNA, the CDR3 is TGTGCCAGCAGCACGGACAGTAACAATGAGCAGTTCTTC. Residues: CASSTDSNNEQFF.

This clone was seen only a few times. The V gene is TRBV5-8, the J gene TRBJ1-5; D might be TRBD1 (6 bases). V was shortened by 0 bases and J by 2 bases, with 18 bases between the two germline ends. This CDR3 comprises 18 residues. The germline gives CDR1 SGHTS, CDR2 YDEGEE. In DNA, the CDR3 is TGTGCCAGCAGCTTGGATTCTTGGGGGCACGAGGGCAATCAGCCCCAGCATTTT. The encoded protein is CASSLDSWGHEGNQPQHF. Full variable domain (remainder filled in from reference TRBV5-8 and TRBJ1-5): EAGVTQSPTHLIKTRGQQATLRCSPISGHTSVYWYQQALGLGLQFLLWYDEGEERNRGNFPPRFSGRQFPNYSSELNVNALELEDSALYLCASSLDSWGHEGNQPQHFGDGTRLSIL.

The gene calls are TRBV2 and TRBJ2-5, with D tentatively TRBD2 (5 bases). The tail of the sequence fits TRBJ2-7 better, so the J call may be wrong. Germline V gives CDR1 SNHLY, CDR2 FYNNEI. The CDR3 is made up of 12 amino acids. The CDR3 DNA sequence: TGTGCCAGCAGCGGGGAAACCTACGAGCAGTACTTC. Its protein is CASSGETYEQYF.

V gene TRBV4-1 combines with J gene TRBJ1-5; TRBD1 aligns across 9 bases. Germline-derived CDR1 and CDR2 are MGHRA and YSYEKL. This CDR3 region has 14 residues. The V segment lost 5 bases and the J segment 7 bases; nucleotides outside the gene matches: 6. The CDR3 reads CASSKGTGTQPQHF. The CDR3 coding sequence is TGCGCCAGCAGCAAAGGGACAGGGACCCAGCCCCAGCATTTT.